Detailed here is one T cell receptor (beta chain). Its target is unknown. A far larger clone lies a single base away; this is likely a read error. This specimen comes from a study of shared clonotypes between healthy human individuals. Study at large: Sampling drew on donors who were a couple of women and a few men aged 18 to 49.

TCRdb's copy holds only in-frame clones and misses some; the assay was immunoSEQ multiplex PCR. This table holds some 450,000 clones, 70% to 80% found once. Healthy HIV-negative adults with no recent acute infections or vaccinations were recruited as donors. Regarding the study as a whole: Represented diversity (both genetic and exposure-history) was limited by the small number of donors.

The TCR comes from a woman in her 40s in good health. Some clones in this sample may be carry-over from other donors' samples. The sample was PBMCs.

CDR3 amino acids: CASSPRRESSYTF. The CDR3 region has the DNA TGCGCCAGCAGTCCCCGTAGGGAGTCTAGCTACACCTTC. This sequence joins TRBV4-3 and TRBJ1-2; D remains ambiguous. The length of the CDR3 is 13 residues. Germline CDR1 and CDR2: LGHNA and YSLEER. V lost 6 bases and J lost 9, with 17 bases in between.